The next 24 T cell receptor beta chains were all read from a single sample in a study of CD8+ T cells in alopecia areata. Sequencing relied on a cDNA template that was reverse transcribed from extracted RNA. The data were produced by immunoSEQ multiplex PCR, yet TCRdb's version contains in-frame clones alone and is incomplete. The sample holds about 120,000 clones, about 61% seen once. Sample: CD4+ T cells sorted from blood. These receptors came from a human donor in good health.

The genes are TRBV29-1 and TRBJ1-3; D call uncertain. Between the trimmed V and J ends, which lost 0 bases and 6 bases, there was a span of 12 bases. This CDR3 region has 14 residues. Looked up from germline, CDR1 is SQVTM and CDR2 is ANQGSEA. CDR3 DNA: TGCAGCGTTGAAGATGGGTGGCCCTTAAACACCATATATTTT. Its protein product is CSVEDGWPLNTIYF.

The V and J genes are TRBV2 and TRBJ1-2; D is unclear. Germline CDR1 reads SNHLY; CDR2 reads FYNNEI. V was clipped by 0 bases and J by 4 bases, with 9 bases between them. This CDR3 spans 14 amino acids. CDR3 coding DNA: TGTGCCAGCAGTGAAGCTCGAGCTTCCTATGGCTACACCTTC. This encodes CASSEARASYGYTF.

The chain recombines TRBV2 with TRBJ2-7; no clear D. Deletions cut 2 bases from V and 3 bases from J, with 5 bases between. The CDR3 contains 12 residues. The germline gives CDR1 SNHLY, CDR2 FYNNEI. The CDR3: CASSEWDYEQYF. CDR3 DNA: TGTGCCAGCAGTGAATGGGACTACGAGCAGTACTTC.

Remarks on this clone: The junction differs from germline at one of its ends, possibly a read error. The chain employs TRBV6-5 and TRBJ1-1, with TRBD1 as a possible D gene (6 bases). The CDR3 has 11 amino acids. CDR1 and CDR2 from the germline V gene are MNHEY and SVGAGI. The CDR3 reads CASSSDSLELF. The CDR3 region has the DNA TGTGCCAGCAGTTCGGACAGTTTAGAACTCTTT.

This chain joins TRBV14 and TRBJ1-2; D remains ambiguous. V lost 5 bases and J lost 7, with 14 bases in between. The CDR3 is made up of 13 amino acids. The germline V gene encodes CDR1 SGHDN and CDR2 FVKESK. The DNA for the CDR3 is TGTGCCAGCAGCATTGGACGGTTTATTGGCTACACCTTC. Protein: CASSIGRFIGYTF.

This clone has a single count. The chain carries TRBV29-1 and TRBJ1-2; 10 bases fit TRBD1. The germline V gene encodes CDR1 SQVTM and CDR2 ANQGSEA. Losses at the gene ends were 7 bases for V and 4 bases for J; bases not matched to a gene: 9. This CDR3 spans 14 amino acids. This CDR3 reads CSARPGQGTYGYTF. The CDR3 nucleotides read TGCAGCGCCCGCCCGGGACAGGGGACCTATGGCTACACCTTC.

The chain carries TRBV12-5 and TRBJ2-1; 10 bases line up with TRBD2. Germline CDR1 and CDR2: LGHNT and FRNRAP. V trimming: 7 bases; J trimming: 8 bases; junction bases outside the gene matches: 8. The CDR3 is made up of 14 amino acids. The CDR3: CASVGAGGLDEQFF. DNA for the CDR3: TGTGCTAGTGTAGGAGCGGGGGGGCTCGATGAGCAGTTCTTC.

The gene calls are TRBV10-3 and TRBJ1-5, with a possible D match to TRBD1 (5 bases). This CDR3 region has 13 residues. From germline, CDR1 is ENHRY and CDR2 SYGVKD. Trimming removed 2 bases at V and 5 bases at J, with 7 bases between. The CDR3 DNA reads as TGTGCCATCAGTGAGAGGGGAGATCAGCCCCAGCATTTT. Its translation is CAISERGDQPQHF.

This clone was recorded a few times. The same CDR3 also results from other DNA sequences found in this sample. The J gene is TRBJ2-6, the V gene TRBV27; D not certain. Germline V lookup: CDR1 MNHEY, CDR2 SMNVEV (reference sequence). Deletions cut 4 bases from V and 1 base from J, with 5 bases between. This CDR3 has 14 residues. The CDR3 loop reads CASSSYSGANVLTF. The CDR3 nucleotides are TGTGCCAGCAGTTCGTATTCTGGGGCCAACGTCCTGACTTTC.

The rearrangement uses TRBV5-1 and TRBJ2-1; 11 bases match TRBD2. The V segment lost 7 bases and the J segment 3 bases; nucleotides outside the gene matches: 6. Looked up from germline, CDR1 is SGHRS and CDR2 is YFSETQ. This CDR3 has 15 residues. CDR3 sequence (DNA): TGCGCCAGCGAAACCGGGACTAGCGGCTACAATGAGCAGTTCTTC. Translating it yields CASETGTSGYNEQFF.

This clone was seen a few times. The chain combines TRBV2 with TRBJ1-2, with TRBD1 as a possible D gene (5 bases). This CDR3 contains 12 residues. Germline V CDR1 and CDR2: SNHLY, FYNNEI. Trimming left V 2 bases short and J 4 bases short, with 5 bases between. DNA of the CDR3: TGTGCCAGCAGTGAACAGGGCTATGGCTACACCTTC. Translation: CASSEQGYGYTF.

The V and J genes are TRBV6-1 and TRBJ2-6, with D possibly TRBD2 on 6 matching bases. CDR1 MNHNS and CDR2 SASEGT come from the germline V gene. This CDR3 is 15 amino acids long. V was trimmed by 3 bases and J by 2 bases, leaving 8 bases between them. The CDR3 spells CASSDGGAGANVLTF. CDR3 nucleotide sequence: TGTGCCAGCAGTGACGGAGGGGCTGGGGCCAACGTCCTGACTTTC.

The CDR3: CASLAKRPGLAGLDTQYF. Here the CDR3 DNA reads TGTGCCAGCCTCGCCAAGCGGCCGGGACTAGCGGGACTGGATACGCAGTATTTT. The V and J genes are TRBV7-3 and TRBJ2-3; 13 bases are shared with TRBD2. The CDR3 covers 18 residues. The junction had 17 bases not matched to a gene; V was cut back by 8 bases and J by 6 bases. From germline, CDR1 is SGHTA and CDR2 FQGTGA.

This chain joins TRBV12-5 and TRBJ2-3; no firm D call. The V gene lost 0 bases and the J gene lost 3 bases, with 4 bases spanning the gap. The CDR3 runs 13 residues. The germline CDR1 and CDR2 sequences are LGHNT and FRNRAP. CDR3 sequence reads: CASGLVLTDTQYF. CDR3 in DNA: TGTGCTAGTGGTTTGGTACTAACAGATACGCAGTATTTT.

The CDR3 reads CASSPNWFDSPLHF. The DNA of the CDR3 is TGTGCCAGCTCACCCAACTGGTTTGATTCACCCCTCCACTTT. The chain recombines TRBV18 with TRBJ1-6; no definite D call. V was trimmed by 3 bases and J by 8 bases, leaving 11 bases between them. This CDR3 has 14 amino acids. Germline V gene sequence: CDR1 KGHSH, CDR2 LQKENI.

There are a few counts of this clone. The CDR3 spells CASSLELGYTF. The CDR3 DNA sequence: TGCGCCAGCAGCTTGGAGCTTGGCTACACCTTC. This rearrangement joins TRBV5-1 to TRBJ1-2; D ambiguous. The CDR3 is made up of 11 amino acids. Germline V CDR1 and CDR2: SGHRS, YFSETQ. Trimming removed 0 bases from V and 7 bases from J, with 4 bases in between.

The CDR3 DNA is TGTGCCTGGAGTGAGGGGGCGCGAGGAAACACCATATATTTT. This encodes CAWSEGARGNTIYF. This chain connects TRBV30 to TRBJ1-3; 7 nucleotides align to TRBD1. The J segment lost 4 bases and the V segment lost 1 base, leaving 4 bases of the junction unmatched. Germline V gene sequence: CDR1 GTSNPN, CDR2 SVGIG (reference sequence). The CDR3 is 14 amino acids. Using reference TRBV30 and TRBJ1-3 for the parts outside the CDR3, the full variable domain is SQTIHQWPATLVQPVGSPLSLECTVEGTSNPNLYWYRQAAGRGLQLLFYSVGIGQISSEVPQNLSASRPQDRQFILSSKKLLLSDSGFYLCAWSEGARGNTIYFGEGSWLTVV.

This clone is a singleton in its sample. The V and J genes are TRBV15 and TRBJ1-5; D gene unclear. The CDR3 spans 14 residues. CDR1 is LNHNV and CDR2 is YYDKDF in the germline V gene (reference sequence). V was shortened by 5 bases and J by 4 bases, with 12 bases between the two germline ends. CDR3 coding DNA: TGTGCCACCAGCTATGGACTGGGGAATCAGCCCCAGCATTTT. This encodes CATSYGLGNQPQHF.

This chain connects TRBV29-1 to TRBJ2-1; possible D gene TRBD1, 6 bases. Germline assignment: CDR1 SQVTM and CDR2 ANQGSEA. There are 15 residues in the CDR3. Deletions cut 6 bases from V and 6 bases from J, with 21 bases between. The CDR3 nucleotides are TGCAGCGTCGAGGGGGTACGGGGACCCGGCAATGAGCAGTTCTTC. This sequence encodes CSVEGVRGPGNEQFF.

This clone occurred once. The chain has TRBV2 and TRBJ1-1; D gene ambiguous. Per the germline V gene, CDR1 is SNHLY and CDR2 is FYNNEI. V dropped 8 bases and J dropped 2 bases, with 15 bases sitting between them. The CDR3 is 14 amino acids. CDR3 in DNA: TGTGCCAGCCTGGAGTATAGGGCTAACACTGAAGCTTTCTTT. It encodes CASLEYRANTEAFF.

This clone was seen only a few times. The chain recombines TRBV5-1 with TRBJ1-1; D remains ambiguous. The CDR3 runs to 11 residues. Germline values: CDR1 SGHRS, CDR2 YFSETQ. V gave up 4 bases and J gave up 8 bases, with 9 bases separating them. The CDR3 bases are TGCGCCAGCAGCCAAAACCTAGAAGCTTTCTTT. Protein sequence: CASSQNLEAFF. Full variable domain (missing parts from reference TRBV5-1 and TRBJ1-1): KAGVTQTPRYLIKTRGQQVTLSCSPISGHRSVSWYQQTPGQGLQFLFEYFSETQRNKGNFPGRFSGRQFSNSRSEMNVSTLELGDSALYLCASSQNLEAFFGQGTRLTVV.

In DNA, the CDR3 is TGTGCCAGCAGCTTTAAGGGTACGCAGTATTTT. This translates into CASSFKGTQYF. The chain uses TRBV5-6 and TRBJ2-3; no reliable D call. Trimming removed 2 bases from V and 8 bases from J, with 6 bases in between. The CDR3 totals 11 residues. Germline lookup yields CDR1 SGHDT and CDR2 YYEEEE.

The chain recombines TRBV29-1 with TRBJ2-2, with TRBD1 matching 10 bases. From germline, CDR1 is SQVTM and CDR2 ANQGSEA. The CDR3 is 15 residues long. Trimming removed 4 bases from V and 4 bases from J; junction bases left unmatched: 6. CDR3: CSVGDRGRGTGELFF. In DNA form, the CDR3 reads TGCAGCGTTGGGGACAGGGGCCGGGGCACCGGGGAGCTGTTTTTT.

V is TRBV25-1 and J is TRBJ1-6; D might be TRBD1 (5 bases). V lost 10 bases to trimming and J lost 8 bases, with 15 bases between them. Germline assignment: CDR1 MGHDK and CDR2 SYGVNS. This CDR3 is 13 amino acids long. The DNA for the CDR3 is TGTGCCATTCCGCGACAGTCCTATTCACCCCTCCACTTT. This codes for CAIPRQSYSPLHF. Based on the CDR3 plus reference TRBV25-1 and TRBJ1-6, the full variable domain is EADIYQTPRYLVIGTGKKITLECSQTMGHDKMYWYQQDPGMELHLIHYSYGVNSTEKGDLSSESTVSRIRTEHFPLTLESARPSHTSQYLCAIPRQSYSPLHFGNGTRLTVT.